This is a list of T cell receptor beta chains from one sample in a study of cytomegalovirus exposure and HLA in healthy donors. The assay was immunoSEQ multiplex PCR, and TCRdb's table has in-frame clones only and misses some. The sample consists of under 150,000 clones, around four fifths of them appearing once. Source material: PBMCs. These TCRs come from a boy younger than 18 in good health and CMV-seronegative. Each CDR3 is given with its conserved first and last residue.

14,TRBV7-2,CASSLARRDTEAFF
13,TRBV5-4,CASSRMRDREAFF
15,TRBV27,CASSLKQGAGYEQYF
11,TRBV27,CASGWAVEQYF
15,TRBV5-1,CASSLVSSGNTEAFF
16,TRBV6-1,CASSGGDQALVWGYTF
14,TRBV29-1,CSAQEGARAHEQFF
14,TRBV5-4,CASSSRTSGGEQFF
15,TRBV15,CATSRGRLAPGELFF
14,TRBV2,CASRRGSSYNEQFF
14,TRBV9,CASSVGQTEETQYF
17,TRBV2,CASTPYRGGPTGTEAFF
15,TRBV6-6,CASSYDPGGHQPQHF
15,TRBV30,CAWSALGQGDTEAFF
16,TRBV5-4,CASSPGGAGKVAGYTF
15,TRBV14,CASSPTLAGLDTQYF
14,TRBV4-3,CASSQEPGGGEQYF
15,TRBV7-8,CASSLGRGRTGELFF
11,TRBV6-6,CASIQGAEAFF
14,TRBV29-1,CSVDPGQGRNEQFF
15,TRBV29-1,CSVAPDRGDTGELFF
14,TRBV30,CAWSAGQGNSPLHF